The sequence of this T cell receptor (beta chain) was determined in a study of cytomegalovirus exposure and HLA in healthy donors. The CDR3 is 15 residues long. The germline V gene has CDR1 SEHNR and CDR2 FQNEAQ (reference sequence). The study ran its PCR with 60 Vbeta and 13 Jbeta primers. Some clones are missing from TCRdb's copy, which holds only in-frame ones; the method was immunoSEQ multiplex PCR. The sample contains some 200,000 clones, roughly 68% of which appear only once. Concerning this clone itself: At one end the junction does not follow the germline gene, possibly because of a read error.

Material: PBMCs. The rearrangement uses TRBV7-9 and TRBJ1-1; a weak D match, TRBD1 (6 bases). The clonotype originates from a man in his forties in good health and CMV-seropositive. The CDR3 nucleotides are TGTGTCAGCAGCCTCTACAGGGAGGGGAACACTGAAGCTTTCTTT. Its translation: CVSSLYREGNTEAFF.